Listed here are 22 T cell receptor beta chains from one sample, sequenced in a study of blood T cell repertoires in COVID-19. Sequenced by immunoSEQ multiplex PCR; TCRdb stores in-frame clones only, minus some. The sample has 80,000 to 95,000 clones; about 89% are singletons. Sequencing input: peripheral blood. The receptor set was obtained from a woman aged 70-85 years with acute or convalescent COVID-19.

CDR3 residues: CASSQDRWRGKNTEAFF. CDR3 in DNA: TGCGCCAGCAGCCAAGATCGATGGCGGGGAAAGAACACTGAAGCTTTCTTT. V is TRBV4-1 and J is TRBJ1-1; D is unclear. V lost 0 bases and J lost 1, with 15 bases in between. CDR3 length equals 17 residues. Germline CDR1 and CDR2: MGHRA and YSYEKL.

The rearrangement joins TRBV6-5 to TRBJ2-7, with D perhaps TRBD1 (5 bases). CDR3 size: 13 residues. CDR1 and CDR2 (germline): MNHEY, SVGAGI. Deletions cut 5 bases from V and 5 bases from J, with 13 bases between. CDR3 in DNA: TGTGCCAGCAGTCCACAGACAGTGCACGAGCAGTACGTC. Translating it yields CASSPQTVHEQYV.

This sequence joins TRBV10-3 and TRBJ1-6; the match to TRBD1 covers 9 bases. Trimming at V came to 11 bases and at J to 5 bases, leaving 4 bases not matched to a gene. The CDR3 runs to 13 residues. CDR1 ENHRY and CDR2 SYGVKD come from the germline V gene. The CDR3 loop reads CAGRTGDNSPLHF. Written as DNA, the CDR3 is TGTGCCGGAAGGACAGGGGATAATTCACCCCTCCACTTT.

V gene TRBV5-5 combines with J gene TRBJ1-2; the match to TRBD1 covers 7 bases. The CDR3 covers 15 residues. V lost 4 bases to trimming and J lost 4 bases; unmatched junction nucleotides: 10. From germline, CDR1 is SGHKS and CDR2 YYEKEE (reference sequence). CDR3 loop: CASSLEPDRSYGYTF. CDR3 nucleotides: TGTGCCAGCAGCCTTGAACCGGACAGGTCCTATGGCTACACCTTC.

This chain joins TRBV6-1 and TRBJ1-3, with 7 bases fitting TRBD1. This CDR3 has 18 amino acids. Germline trimming cut 0 bases from V and 2 bases from J; bases unmatched to any gene: 10. Germline V CDR1 and CDR2: MNHNS, SASEGT. The CDR3 protein is CASSEALWDSVTGNTIYF. The CDR3 DNA is TGTGCCAGCAGTGAAGCGCTTTGGGACAGTGTTACTGGAAACACCATATATTTT.

The CDR3 DNA reads as TGTGCCAGCAGCTCTCTTTCCGGGGAGCTGTTTTTT. Its translation: CASSSLSGELFF. The chain has TRBV3-1 (or the pseudogene TRBV3-2) and TRBJ2-2, with no clear D. The CDR3 runs 12 residues. Germline CDR1 and CDR2: LGHDT and YNNKEL (reference sequence). V was cut by 5 bases and J by 6 bases, with 7 bases left in between.

Turning to this clone: This sample includes further DNA sequences coding for the same CDR3. The V and J genes are TRBV6-5 and TRBJ1-2; 7 bases are a match to TRBD1. Trimming removed 5 bases from V and 3 bases from J; junction bases left unmatched: 3. CDR1 is MNHEY and CDR2 is SVGAGI in the germline V gene. The CDR3 covers 13 residues. CDR3 bases: TGTGCCAGCAGTCGAGACAGGGACTATGGCTACACCTTC. It is translated as CASSRDRDYGYTF.

V and J are TRBV28 and TRBJ2-1; 7 bases fit TRBD2. CDR3 length: 14 amino acids. Germline CDR1 reads MDHEN; CDR2 reads SYDVKM. The ends lost 5 bases at V and 6 bases at J; junction bases unmatched: 7. The CDR3 DNA reads as TGTGCCAGCAGTCCCTGGGGGGGATTCAATGAGCAGTTCTTC. Amino acid sequence: CASSPWGGFNEQFF.

The J gene is TRBJ2-5, the V gene TRBV28, with TRBD1 matching 12 bases. Unmatched junction bases numbered 3, after V lost 2 bases and J lost 5 bases. Germline CDR1 MDHEN, CDR2 SYDVKM. CDR3 length equals 15 residues. The CDR3: CASSLGTGGPETQYF. CDR3 sequence (DNA): TGTGCCAGCAGTTTAGGGACAGGGGGCCCCGAGACCCAGTACTTC.

The chain couples TRBV6-6 to TRBJ1-2; TRBD1 matches 9 bases. The ends lost 2 bases at V and 7 bases at J; junction bases unmatched: 11. The CDR3 runs 16 residues. From germline, CDR1 is MNHNY and CDR2 SVGAGI (reference sequence). The CDR3 is CASSYPTGTGSGGYTF. The CDR3 DNA follows: TGTGCCAGCAGTTACCCAACCGGGACAGGGTCTGGTGGCTACACCTTC.

The chain has TRBV6-5 and TRBJ1-4; possible D gene TRBD1, 6 bases. In germline, CDR1 is MNHEY, CDR2 SVGAGI. V lost 5 bases and J 4 bases, leaving 11 bases between the germline ends. The CDR3 has 14 residues. The CDR3 sequence is CASSLDRLNEKLFF. The DNA for the CDR3 is TGTGCCAGCAGTCTGGACAGACTTAATGAAAAACTGTTTTTT.

The CDR3 spells CASSPTVTLWEQFF. For the CDR3, the DNA is TGTGCCAGTAGTCCGACAGTAACCCTTTGGGAGCAGTTCTTC. The chain carries TRBV19 and TRBJ2-1, with D perhaps TRBD1 (5 bases). Trimming left V 5 bases short and J 10 bases short, with 18 bases between. The CDR3 contains 14 residues. The germline CDR1 and CDR2 sequences are LNHDA and SQIVND (reference sequence).

The chain carries TRBV19 and TRBJ1-5, with 9 bases lining up with TRBD1. The CDR3 length is 17 residues. Germline-derived CDR1 and CDR2 are LNHDA and SQIVND (reference sequence). Losses at the gene ends were 6 bases for V and 4 bases for J; bases not matched to a gene: 13. The CDR3 sequence: CASSLGQGRGRNQPQHF. CDR3 nucleotide sequence: TGTGCCAGTAGCCTGGGACAGGGAAGAGGGAGGAATCAGCCCCAGCATTTT.

This clone was seen just once. CDR3 loop: CASTVTGNSPLHF. The DNA for the CDR3 is TGTGCCAGCACCGTCACGGGTAATTCACCCCTCCACTTT. This chain connects TRBV2 to TRBJ1-6, with D uncertain. Looked up from germline, CDR1 is SNHLY and CDR2 is FYNNEI. Trimming pared 7 bases from V and 6 bases from J, leaving 10 bases between. This CDR3 is built from 13 residues.

The CDR3 region is CASSLAGGYGELFF. Written as DNA, the CDR3 is TGTGCCAGCAGCTTGGCCGGGGGTTACGGGGAGCTGTTTTTT. The chain is built from TRBV5-4 and TRBJ2-2, with D tentatively TRBD2 (6 bases). The germline CDR1 and CDR2 sequences are SGHNT and YYREEE (reference sequence). Trimming removed 0 bases at V and 7 bases at J, with 10 bases between. This CDR3 has 14 residues.

V is TRBV7-7 and J is TRBJ2-2; 9 nucleotides align to TRBD1. The CDR3 covers 14 residues. Per the germline V gene, CDR1 is SSHAT and CDR2 is FNYEAQ (reference sequence). V lost 5 bases, J lost 8 bases, and 6 bases stayed unmatched. CDR3 in amino acids: CASSPTGGGGELFF. DNA of the CDR3: TGTGCCAGCAGCCCCACAGGGGGCGGTGGGGAGCTGTTTTTT.

The gene calls are TRBV2 and TRBJ1-1, with D perhaps matching TRBD1 (6 bases). Trimming left V 5 bases short and J 3 bases short, with 13 bases between. CDR3 length: 14 residues. Germline V gene lookup returns CDR1 SNHLY and CDR2 FYNNEI. This CDR3 is CASSPQGRDTEAFF. The CDR3, as DNA: TGTGCCAGCAGTCCACAGGGTCGAGACACTGAAGCTTTCTTT.

The chain combines TRBV2 with TRBJ1-2; the D gene is possibly TRBD1 (6 bases). Germline assignment: CDR1 SNHLY and CDR2 FYNNEI. The CDR3 has 14 amino acids. The V end was cut by 5 bases, the J end by 6 bases, with 16 bases between. CDR3 nucleotides: TGTGCCAGCAGTCAAGAACAGGGTTCCCATGGCTACACCTTC. This translates into CASSQEQGSHGYTF.

This clone was seen only once. The chain joins TRBV6-1 to TRBJ2-1, with 9 bases fitting TRBD2. CDR1 and CDR2 (germline): MNHNS, SASEGT. J lost 6 bases, V lost 2 bases, and 8 bases had no gene match. The CDR3 runs 16 residues. The DNA of the CDR3 is TGTGCCAGCAGTGAACTAGCGGGGAGAGGATCCAATGAGCAGTTCTTC. It translates to CASSELAGRGSNEQFF.

The chain links TRBV5-6 to TRBJ1-3; a possible D gene is TRBD1 (6 bases). The CDR3 sequence is 15 residues long. In germline, CDR1 is SGHDT, CDR2 YYEEEE. Between the trimmed V and J ends, which lost 7 bases and 0 bases, there was a span of 14 bases. CDR3 in amino acids: CASALGALSGNTIYF. CDR3 DNA: TGTGCCAGCGCGTTGGGGGCCCTCTCTGGAAACACCATATATTTT.

V usage is TRBV28 and J usage is TRBJ2-5; unclear D gene. The CDR3 is made up of 13 amino acids. V was clipped by 6 bases and J by 2 bases, with 10 bases between them. Per the germline V gene, CDR1 is MDHEN and CDR2 is SYDVKM. CDR3 region: CASSEFLQETQYF. CDR3 sequence (DNA): TGTGCCAGCAGCGAGTTTCTACAAGAGACCCAGTACTTC.

The chain uses TRBV5-1 and TRBJ1-2; D is unresolved. Germline V gene data show CDR1 as SGHRS and CDR2 as YFSETQ. The V and J ends lost 5 bases and 2 bases respectively, with 19 bases between them. There are 16 residues in the CDR3. The CDR3 sequence is CASSSLYSTANYGYTF. CDR3 DNA: TGCGCCAGCAGTTCCCTTTACAGCACTGCCAACTATGGCTACACCTTC. Full variable domain (outside the CDR3, taken from reference TRBV5-1 and TRBJ1-2): KAGVTQTPRYLIKTRGQQVTLSCSPISGHRSVSWYQQTPGQGLQFLFEYFSETQRNKGNFPGRFSGRQFSNSRSEMNVSTLELGDSALYLCASSSLYSTANYGYTFGSGTRLTVV.